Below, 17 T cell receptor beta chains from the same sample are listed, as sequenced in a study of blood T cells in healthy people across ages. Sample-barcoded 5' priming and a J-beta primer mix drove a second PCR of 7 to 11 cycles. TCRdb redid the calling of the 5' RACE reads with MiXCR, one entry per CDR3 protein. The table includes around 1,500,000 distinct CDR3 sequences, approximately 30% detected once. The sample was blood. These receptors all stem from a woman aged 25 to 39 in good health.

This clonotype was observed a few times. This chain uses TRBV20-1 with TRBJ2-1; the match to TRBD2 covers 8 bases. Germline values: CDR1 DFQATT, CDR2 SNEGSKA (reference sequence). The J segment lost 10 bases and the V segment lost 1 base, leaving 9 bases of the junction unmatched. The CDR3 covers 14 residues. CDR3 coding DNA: TGCAGTGCTAGAGGCGAGCGGGAGCCGAAGGAGCAGTTCTTC. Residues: CSARGEREPKEQFF.

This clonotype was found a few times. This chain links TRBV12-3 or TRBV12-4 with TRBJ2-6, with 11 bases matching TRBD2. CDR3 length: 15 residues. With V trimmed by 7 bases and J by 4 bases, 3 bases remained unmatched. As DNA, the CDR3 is TGTGCCAGCAAGGGACTAGCGGTAGGGGCCAACGTCCTGACTTTC. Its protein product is CASKGLAVGANVLTF.

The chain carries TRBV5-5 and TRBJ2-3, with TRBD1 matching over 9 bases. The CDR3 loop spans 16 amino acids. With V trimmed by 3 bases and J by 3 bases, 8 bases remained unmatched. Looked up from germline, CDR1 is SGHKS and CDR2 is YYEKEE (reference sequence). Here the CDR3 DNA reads TGTGCCAGCAGCTCCGATACAGGGGGCGGGACAGATACGCAGTATTTT. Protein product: CASSSDTGGGTDTQYF.

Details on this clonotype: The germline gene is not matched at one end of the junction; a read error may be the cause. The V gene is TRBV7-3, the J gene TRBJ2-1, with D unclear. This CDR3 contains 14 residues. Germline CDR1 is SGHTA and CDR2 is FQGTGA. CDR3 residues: CASSLNPGYNEQFF. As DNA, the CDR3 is TGCGCCAGCAGCTTAAATCCCGGATACAATGAGCAGTTCTTC. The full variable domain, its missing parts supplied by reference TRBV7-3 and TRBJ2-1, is GAGVSQTPSNKVTEKGKYVELRCDPISGHTALYWYRQSLGQGPEFLIYFQGTGAADDSGLPNDRFFAVRPEGSVSTLKIQRTERGDSAVYLCASSLNPGYNEQFFGPGTRLTVL.

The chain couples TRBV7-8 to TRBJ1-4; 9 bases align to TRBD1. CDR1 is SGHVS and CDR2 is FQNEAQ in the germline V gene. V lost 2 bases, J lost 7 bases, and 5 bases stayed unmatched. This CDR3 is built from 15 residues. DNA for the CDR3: TGTGCCAGCAGCTTACGACAGGGGGGTGCTGAAAAACTGTTTTTT. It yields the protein CASSLRQGGAEKLFF.

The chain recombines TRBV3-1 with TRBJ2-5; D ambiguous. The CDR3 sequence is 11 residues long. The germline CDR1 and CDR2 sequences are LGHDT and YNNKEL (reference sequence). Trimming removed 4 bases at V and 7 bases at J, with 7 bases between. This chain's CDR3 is CASSRVRTQYF. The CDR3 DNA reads TGTGCCAGCAGCCGGGTGCGGACCCAGTACTTC.

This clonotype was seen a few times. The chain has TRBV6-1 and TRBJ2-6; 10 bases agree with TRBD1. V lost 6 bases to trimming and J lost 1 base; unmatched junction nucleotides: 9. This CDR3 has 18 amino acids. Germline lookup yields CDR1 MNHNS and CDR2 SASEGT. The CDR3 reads CASSPRRTGGSGANVLTF. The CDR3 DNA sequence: TGTGCCAGCAGCCCCCGGCGGACAGGGGGTTCTGGGGCCAACGTCCTGACTTTC.

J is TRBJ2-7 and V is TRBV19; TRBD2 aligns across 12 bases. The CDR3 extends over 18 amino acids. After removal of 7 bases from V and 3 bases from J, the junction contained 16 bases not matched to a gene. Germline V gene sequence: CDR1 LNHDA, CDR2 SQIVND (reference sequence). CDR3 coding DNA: TGTGCCAGTAACATTACCCTACCTACTAGCGGGAGGAGCTACGAGCAGTACTTC. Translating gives CASNITLPTSGRSYEQYF.

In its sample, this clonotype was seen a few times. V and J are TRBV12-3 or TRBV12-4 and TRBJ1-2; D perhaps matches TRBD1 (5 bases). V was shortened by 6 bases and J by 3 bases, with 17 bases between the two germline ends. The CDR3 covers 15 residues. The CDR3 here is CASRYPGLKDYGYTF. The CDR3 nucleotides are TGTGCCAGCAGGTACCCGGGGCTTAAGGACTATGGCTACACCTTC.

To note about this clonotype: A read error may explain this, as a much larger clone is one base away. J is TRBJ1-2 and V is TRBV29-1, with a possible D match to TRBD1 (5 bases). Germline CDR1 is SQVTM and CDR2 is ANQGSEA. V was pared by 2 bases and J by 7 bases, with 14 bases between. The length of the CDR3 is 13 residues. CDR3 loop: CSVERLRDCGYTF. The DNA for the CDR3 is TGCAGCGTTGAAAGGCTGAGGGACTGTGGCTACACCTTC.

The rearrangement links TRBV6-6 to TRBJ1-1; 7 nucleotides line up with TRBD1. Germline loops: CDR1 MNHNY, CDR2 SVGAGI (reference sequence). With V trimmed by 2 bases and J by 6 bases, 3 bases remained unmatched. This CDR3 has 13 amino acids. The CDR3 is CASSYDRDPEAFF. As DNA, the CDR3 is TGTGCCAGCAGTTACGACAGGGATCCTGAAGCTTTCTTT.

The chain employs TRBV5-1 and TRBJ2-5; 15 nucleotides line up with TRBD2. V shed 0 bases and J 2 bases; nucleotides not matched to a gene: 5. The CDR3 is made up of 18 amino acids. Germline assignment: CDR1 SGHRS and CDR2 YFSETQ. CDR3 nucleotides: TGCGCCAGCAGCTTGGCGGGACTAGCGGGGGGCGTACAAGAGACCCAGTACTTC. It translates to CASSLAGLAGGVQETQYF.

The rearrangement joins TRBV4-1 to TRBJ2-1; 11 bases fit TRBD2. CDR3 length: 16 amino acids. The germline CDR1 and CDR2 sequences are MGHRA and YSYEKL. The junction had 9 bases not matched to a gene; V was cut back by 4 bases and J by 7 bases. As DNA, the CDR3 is TGCGCCAGCAGCCCAAAACTAGCGGGAGTAGGAAATGAGCAGTTCTTC. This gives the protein CASSPKLAGVGNEQFF.

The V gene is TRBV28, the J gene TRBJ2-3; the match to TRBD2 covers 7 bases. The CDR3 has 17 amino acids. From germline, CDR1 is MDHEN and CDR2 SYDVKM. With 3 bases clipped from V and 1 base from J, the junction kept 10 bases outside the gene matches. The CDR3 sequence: CASSFLSGIKGTDTQYF. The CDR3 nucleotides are TGTGCCAGCAGTTTCCTAAGCGGGATTAAAGGCACAGATACGCAGTATTTT.

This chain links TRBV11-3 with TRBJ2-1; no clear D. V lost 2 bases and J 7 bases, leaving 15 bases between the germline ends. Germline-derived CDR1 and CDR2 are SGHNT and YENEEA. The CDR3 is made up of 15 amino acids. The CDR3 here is CASSLLSATGNEQFF. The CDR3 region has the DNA TGTGCCAGCAGCTTATTATCCGCGACTGGTAATGAGCAGTTCTTC.

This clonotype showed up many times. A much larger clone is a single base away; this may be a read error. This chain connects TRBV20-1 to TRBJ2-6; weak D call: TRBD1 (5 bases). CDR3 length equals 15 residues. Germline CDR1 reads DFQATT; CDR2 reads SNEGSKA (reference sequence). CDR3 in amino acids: CSARDQTAGANVRTF. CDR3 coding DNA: TGCAGTGCTAGAGATCAAACAGCTGGGGCCAACGTCCGGACTTTC.

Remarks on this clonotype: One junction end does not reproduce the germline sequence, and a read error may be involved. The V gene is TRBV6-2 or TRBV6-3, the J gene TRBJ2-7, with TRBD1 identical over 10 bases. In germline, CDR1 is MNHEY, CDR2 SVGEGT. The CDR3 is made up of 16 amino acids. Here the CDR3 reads CAISRPGQGLTYEQYF. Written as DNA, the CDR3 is TGTGCCATCAGTCGCCCGGGACAGGGGCTTACCTACGAGCAGTACTTC.